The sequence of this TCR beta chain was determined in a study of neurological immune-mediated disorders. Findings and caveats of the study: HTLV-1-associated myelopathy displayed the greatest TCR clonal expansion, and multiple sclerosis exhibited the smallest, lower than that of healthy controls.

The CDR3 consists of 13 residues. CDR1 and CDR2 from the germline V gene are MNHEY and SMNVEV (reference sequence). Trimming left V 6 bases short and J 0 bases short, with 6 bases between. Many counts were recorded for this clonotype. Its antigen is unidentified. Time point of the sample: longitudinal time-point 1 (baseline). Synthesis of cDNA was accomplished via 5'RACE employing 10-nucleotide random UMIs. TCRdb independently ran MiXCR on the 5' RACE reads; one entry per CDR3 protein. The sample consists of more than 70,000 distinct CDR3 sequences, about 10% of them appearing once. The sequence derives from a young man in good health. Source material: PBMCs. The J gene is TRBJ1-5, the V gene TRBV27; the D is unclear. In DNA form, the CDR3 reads TGTGCCAGCAGCCGCGATAGCAATCAGCCCCAGCATTTT. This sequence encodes CASSRDSNQPQHF.